The clone carrying this T cell receptor (beta chain) was counted at least ten times. What it binds is not known. As part of library construction, unique molecular identifiers were attached to individual cDNA molecules. MiXCR, run by TCRdb on the 5' RACE reads, gives a single entry per CDR3 protein. The table lists tens of thousands of distinct CDR3 sequences, 4.8% of them singletons, with about 6.2% in the top ten. The record originates from a study of early T cells in non-severe SARS-CoV-2 infection. Overall study results and limits: Reliance on VDJdb matching favored anti-spike CD8 responses; private and CD4 specificities were missed.

The CDR3 is 14 residues long. V was clipped by 5 bases and J by 7 bases, with 15 bases between them. The germline V gene has CDR1 SEHNR and CDR2 FQNEAQ (reference sequence). Material: whole blood. The chain recombines TRBV7-9 with TRBJ1-5; TRBD1 might be the D (5 bases). The receptor comes from an adult who was a healthcare worker with PCR-confirmed SARS-CoV-2 infection or an uninfected control (not recorded which). Here the CDR3 DNA reads TGTGCCAGCAGCGAATCGCAGGGAGGGCAGCCCCAGCATTTT. The encoded protein is CASSESQGGQPQHF.